Detailed here is one TCR beta chain. There is no known antigen for this receptor. Per-base quality was not reported, and no clone a single base away is much larger than it. This sample is drawn from a study of blood T cell repertoires in COVID-19 (dated by TCRdb to about 2020). In terms of the full investigation: Samples covering the acute and convalescent phases of COVID-19 were provided by collaborators in the United States, Italy and Spain. Sample metadata almost always included a de-identified subject ID, COVID-19 status, age in years and sex. The repertoires were released in a freely available public database meant as a resource for research on the immune response to SARS-CoV-2. The material from the prospective study consisted of cDNA or gDNA derived from T cells, B-cell-depleted T cells, or PBMCs. Where HLA class I and class II types were available, the types were taken from metadata supplied by the sample provider, not from assay-based typing. The dataset comprised deeply sampled blood TCRbeta repertoires from subjects exposed to, actively infected with, or recovered from COVID-19. Samples came from the ongoing ImmuneRACE study (first 160 participants) plus 1,254 subjects from 6 global collaborators. What the work shows at the level of the full study, not this receptor alone: How much clinical and demographic metadata was included differed by source and by participant, and the metadata was provided uncurated.

From the germline V gene (reference sequence), CDR1 is SEHNR and CDR2 is FQNEAQ. V is shortened by 3 bases, J by 1 base, and the region joining them spans 9 bases. The CDR3 runs 14 amino acids, cysteine and phenylalanine included. The DNA shown is the 42-base CDR3, in frame from base 1. The collaborating institutions used their own protocols to collect whole blood in K2EDTA tubes. For TCRbeta analysis, collaborators shipped samples as frozen whole blood, isolated PBMCs, or DNA extracted from either of those sample types. TCRbeta CDR3 regions were amplified from genomic DNA using the immunoSEQ Assay, a bias-controlled multiplex PCR. The authors' pipeline ran thus. The number of nucleated cells in each sample was estimated by amplification of reference gene primers within the assay. To quantify the absolute abundance of each unique TCRbeta CDR3 rearrangement, sequence reads were collapsed and filtered. For each sample, productive Simpson clonality was calculated as the square root of Simpson's diversity index over productive rearrangements. The clones in this table, taken by TCRdb from immuneACCESS, are in-frame only. Not every clone is retained; where verified, under half of the shortfall comes from an unresolved V gene, and the cause of the rest is unknown. V and J calls and clone size follow that table, whereas D and trimming were derived from the DNA. The sample table shows about 170,000 clones, and about 80% are seen once. The ten largest make up 2% to 2.5% of the sample.

This clonotype originated in a woman over 75 with acute or convalescent COVID-19. Recombination linked TRBV7-9 to TRBJ1-1; no confident D gene assignment can be made. What was sequenced was peripheral blood. The bases are TGTGCCAGCAGCTTGGAGATCACGAACACTGAAGCTTTCTTT. Its product reads: CASSLEITNTEAFF.